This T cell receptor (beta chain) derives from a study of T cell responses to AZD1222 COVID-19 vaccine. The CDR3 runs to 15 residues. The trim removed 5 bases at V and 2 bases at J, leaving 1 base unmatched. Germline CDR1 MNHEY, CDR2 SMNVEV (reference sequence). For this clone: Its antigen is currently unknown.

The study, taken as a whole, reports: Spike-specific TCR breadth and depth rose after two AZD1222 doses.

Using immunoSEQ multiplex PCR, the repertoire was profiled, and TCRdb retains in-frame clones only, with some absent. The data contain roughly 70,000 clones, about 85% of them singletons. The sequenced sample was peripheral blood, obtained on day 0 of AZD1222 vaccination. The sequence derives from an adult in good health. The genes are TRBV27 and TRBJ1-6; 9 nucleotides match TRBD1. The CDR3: CASSRQGAYNSPLHF. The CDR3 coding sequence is TGTGCCAGCAGTCGACAGGGGGCCTATAATTCACCCCTCCACTTT.